One and the same sample provided the 15 T cell receptor beta chains below, sequenced in a study of circulating tumor DNA in untreated peripheral T-cell lymphoma (dated by TCRdb to the early 2020s). The method behind the library was the immunoSEQ multiplex PCR assay. In its TCRdb copy, this immuneACCESS table keeps in-frame sequences only and misses some clones. Where compared with another copy, unresolved V genes explain less than half of these, and the others have no known cause. The sample profile shows some 590 clones; about 90% of them were found once. The top ten constitute 1.1% of the sample. Sequencing input: cell-free DNA from blood serum. These receptors originate from a human donor with peripheral T-cell lymphoma.

CDR3 coding DNA: TGCGCCAGCAGCTTCCCAGGGACGGAGGGCTACACCTTC. It translates to CASSFPGTEGYTF. The chain links TRBV5-1 to TRBJ1-2; a possible D gene is TRBD1 (5 bases). V dropped 2 bases and J dropped 8 bases, with 13 bases sitting between them. CDR1 is SGHRS and CDR2 is YFSETQ in the germline V gene. This CDR3 has 13 residues. The full variable domain, completed using reference TRBV5-1 and TRBJ1-2, is KAGVTQTPRYLIKTRGQQVTLSCSPISGHRSVSWYQQTPGQGLQFLFEYFSETQRNKGNFPGRFSGRQFSNSRSEMNVSTLELGDSALYLCASSFPGTEGYTFGSGTRLTVV.

The V and J genes are TRBV9 and TRBJ1-4; 10 bases line up with TRBD1. J was trimmed by 6 bases and V by 3 bases; bases with no gene match: 5. The CDR3 loop spans 15 amino acids. Germline lookup yields CDR1 SGDLS and CDR2 YYNGEE. The CDR3 reads CASSGTGTGDEKLFF. CDR3 coding DNA: TGTGCCAGCAGCGGAACCGGGACAGGGGATGAAAAACTGTTTTTT.

The chain links TRBV4-1 to TRBJ2-3, with 13 nucleotides matching TRBD2. V was clipped by 0 bases and J by 6 bases; unmatched bases: 9. This CDR3 comprises 18 residues. Germline V lookup: CDR1 MGHRA, CDR2 YSYEKL. CDR3 residues: CASSQDPGLAGASDTQYF. DNA for the CDR3: TGCGCCAGCAGCCAAGATCCCGGACTAGCGGGGGCTTCGGATACGCAGTATTTT.

The chain links TRBV11-2 to TRBJ2-3; D unclear. V lost 5 bases and J lost 0, with 9 bases in between. The CDR3 totals 14 residues. Germline V gene sequence: CDR1 SGHAT, CDR2 FQNNGV. DNA for the CDR3: TGTGCCAGCAGCCCCCTAGTAAGCACAGATACGCAGTATTTT. Translating it yields CASSPLVSTDTQYF.

The chain uses TRBV7-9 and TRBJ1-2; 9 bases fit TRBD1. V was pared by 4 bases and J by 6 bases, with 12 bases of the junction left unmatched. Germline lookup yields CDR1 SEHNR and CDR2 FQNEAQ (reference sequence). CDR3 length equals 16 residues. This CDR3 is CASSSRGQGEMDGYTF. DNA of the CDR3: TGTGCCAGCAGCTCGAGGGGACAGGGTGAGATGGATGGCTACACCTTC.

The chain uses TRBV6-4 and TRBJ1-1, with 7 bases identical to TRBD1. Germline V gene sequence: CDR1 MRHNA, CDR2 SNTAGT. V lost 5 bases, J lost 3 bases, and 3 bases stayed unmatched. CDR3 length equals 13 residues. The CDR3, as DNA: TGTGCCAGCAGTCGTACAGGGGACACTGAAGCTTTCTTT. It yields the protein CASSRTGDTEAFF.

The gene calls are TRBV4-1 and TRBJ1-3, with D uncertain. The CDR3 consists of 15 residues. V shed 1 base and J shed 3 bases, with 10 bases lying between them. Germline CDR1 reads MGHRA; CDR2 reads YSYEKL. CDR3 nucleotides: TGCGCCAGCAGCCAAGGGAGCCGTTATGGAAACACCATATATTTT. Translation gives CASSQGSRYGNTIYF.

The chain links TRBV28 to TRBJ1-6; D is perhaps TRBD1 (6 bases). This CDR3 spans 16 amino acids. Trimming cost V 9 bases and J 0 bases, with 15 bases left between them. In germline, CDR1 is MDHEN, CDR2 SYDVKM. CDR3 bases: TGTGCCAGTTACACAGGGTTTCACTCCTATAATTCACCCCTCCACTTT. Amino acids: CASYTGFHSYNSPLHF. Full variable domain (remainder filled in from reference TRBV28 and TRBJ1-6): DVKVTQSSRYLVKRTGEKVFLECVQDMDHENMFWYRQDPGLGLRLIYFSYDVKMKEKGDIPEGYSVSREKKERFSLILESASTNQTSMYLCASYTGFHSYNSPLHFGNGTRLTVT.

The chain has TRBV19 and TRBJ1-2; D is ambiguous. V lost 3 bases to trimming and J lost 4 bases, with 12 bases between them. This CDR3 is 14 amino acids long. Germline values: CDR1 LNHDA, CDR2 SQIVND (reference sequence). CDR3 nucleotide sequence: TGTGCCAGTAGTATCGAGATGAGGTCCTATGGCTACACCTTC. Translating gives CASSIEMRSYGYTF.

The rearrangement joins TRBV23-1 to TRBJ2-1; D ambiguous. TRBV23-1 counts as an open reading frame of uncertain function. The V and J ends lost 0 bases and 2 bases respectively, with 11 bases between them. This CDR3 comprises 16 residues. The CDR3 DNA sequence: TGCGCCAGCAGTCAATCGAAACCGGGTCCCTACAATGAGCAGTTCTTC. Its translation: CASSQSKPGPYNEQFF.

The chain joins TRBV11-1 to TRBJ2-2; D is unclear. Germline lookup yields CDR1 SGHAT and CDR2 FQDESV (reference sequence). The CDR3 is 16 residues long. Trimming cost V 3 bases and J 1 base, with 12 bases left between them. The DNA of the CDR3 is TGTGCCAGCAGCTTGTATCGGCAGATGAACACCGGGGAGCTGTTTTTT. Amino acid sequence: CASSLYRQMNTGELFF.

The genes are TRBV9 and TRBJ2-7; 7 bases agree with TRBD1. The J segment lost 2 bases and the V segment lost 2 bases, leaving 4 bases of the junction unmatched. From germline, CDR1 is SGDLS and CDR2 YYNGEE. CDR3 length equals 14 residues. The CDR3 nucleotides read TGTGCCAGCAGCGTGACAGGGAGAACCTACGAGCAGTACTTC. It specifies CASSVTGRTYEQYF.

This clone was seen a handful of times. This chain joins TRBV5-1 and TRBJ1-2; D remains ambiguous. Germline loops: CDR1 SGHRS, CDR2 YFSETQ. V lost 0 bases and J 5 bases, leaving 14 bases between the germline ends. The length of the CDR3 is 15 residues. CDR3: CASSLEPGIGYGYTF. The CDR3 DNA reads TGCGCCAGCAGCTTGGAACCCGGGATCGGGTATGGCTACACCTTC.

This chain's CDR3 is CASSQEEGRVDGAFF. The CDR3 DNA sequence: TGCGCCAGCAGCCAAGAAGAAGGCCGGGTCGACGGAGCTTTCTTT. This rearrangement joins TRBV4-3 to TRBJ1-1; D is unresolved. The germline V gene has CDR1 LGHNA and CDR2 YSLEER. The CDR3 runs to 15 residues. Trimming stripped 0 bases from V and 10 bases from J, with 18 bases between.

The genes are TRBV4-3 and TRBJ1-5; D remains ambiguous. The CDR3 runs to 13 residues. V lost 0 bases and J 3 bases, leaving 3 bases between the germline ends. The germline gives CDR1 LGHNA, CDR2 YSLEER. The CDR3 sequence is CASSQDYNQPQHF. The DNA of the CDR3 is TGCGCCAGCAGCCAAGATTACAATCAGCCCCAGCATTTT.